What follows is one TCR beta chain and its context. The sample belongs to a study of control samples from healthy donors and cancer patients. Germline V gives CDR1 SEHNR, CDR2 FQNEAQ (reference sequence). This CDR3 contains 15 residues. The junction had 3 bases not matched to a gene; V was cut back by 4 bases and J by 0 bases. Sequencing used immunoSEQ multiplex PCR; TCRdb keeps in-frame clones, though not all of them. The table shows under 150,000 clones, with 93% occurring only once. Sample: blood. This TCR was recovered from a man aged 25 to 40 in good health. This sequence joins TRBV7-9 and TRBJ1-2; 9 bases are a match to TRBD1. The CDR3 reads CASSWGQGPNYGYTF. CDR3 sequence (DNA): TGTGCCAGCAGCTGGGGACAGGGTCCTAACTATGGCTACACCTTC.